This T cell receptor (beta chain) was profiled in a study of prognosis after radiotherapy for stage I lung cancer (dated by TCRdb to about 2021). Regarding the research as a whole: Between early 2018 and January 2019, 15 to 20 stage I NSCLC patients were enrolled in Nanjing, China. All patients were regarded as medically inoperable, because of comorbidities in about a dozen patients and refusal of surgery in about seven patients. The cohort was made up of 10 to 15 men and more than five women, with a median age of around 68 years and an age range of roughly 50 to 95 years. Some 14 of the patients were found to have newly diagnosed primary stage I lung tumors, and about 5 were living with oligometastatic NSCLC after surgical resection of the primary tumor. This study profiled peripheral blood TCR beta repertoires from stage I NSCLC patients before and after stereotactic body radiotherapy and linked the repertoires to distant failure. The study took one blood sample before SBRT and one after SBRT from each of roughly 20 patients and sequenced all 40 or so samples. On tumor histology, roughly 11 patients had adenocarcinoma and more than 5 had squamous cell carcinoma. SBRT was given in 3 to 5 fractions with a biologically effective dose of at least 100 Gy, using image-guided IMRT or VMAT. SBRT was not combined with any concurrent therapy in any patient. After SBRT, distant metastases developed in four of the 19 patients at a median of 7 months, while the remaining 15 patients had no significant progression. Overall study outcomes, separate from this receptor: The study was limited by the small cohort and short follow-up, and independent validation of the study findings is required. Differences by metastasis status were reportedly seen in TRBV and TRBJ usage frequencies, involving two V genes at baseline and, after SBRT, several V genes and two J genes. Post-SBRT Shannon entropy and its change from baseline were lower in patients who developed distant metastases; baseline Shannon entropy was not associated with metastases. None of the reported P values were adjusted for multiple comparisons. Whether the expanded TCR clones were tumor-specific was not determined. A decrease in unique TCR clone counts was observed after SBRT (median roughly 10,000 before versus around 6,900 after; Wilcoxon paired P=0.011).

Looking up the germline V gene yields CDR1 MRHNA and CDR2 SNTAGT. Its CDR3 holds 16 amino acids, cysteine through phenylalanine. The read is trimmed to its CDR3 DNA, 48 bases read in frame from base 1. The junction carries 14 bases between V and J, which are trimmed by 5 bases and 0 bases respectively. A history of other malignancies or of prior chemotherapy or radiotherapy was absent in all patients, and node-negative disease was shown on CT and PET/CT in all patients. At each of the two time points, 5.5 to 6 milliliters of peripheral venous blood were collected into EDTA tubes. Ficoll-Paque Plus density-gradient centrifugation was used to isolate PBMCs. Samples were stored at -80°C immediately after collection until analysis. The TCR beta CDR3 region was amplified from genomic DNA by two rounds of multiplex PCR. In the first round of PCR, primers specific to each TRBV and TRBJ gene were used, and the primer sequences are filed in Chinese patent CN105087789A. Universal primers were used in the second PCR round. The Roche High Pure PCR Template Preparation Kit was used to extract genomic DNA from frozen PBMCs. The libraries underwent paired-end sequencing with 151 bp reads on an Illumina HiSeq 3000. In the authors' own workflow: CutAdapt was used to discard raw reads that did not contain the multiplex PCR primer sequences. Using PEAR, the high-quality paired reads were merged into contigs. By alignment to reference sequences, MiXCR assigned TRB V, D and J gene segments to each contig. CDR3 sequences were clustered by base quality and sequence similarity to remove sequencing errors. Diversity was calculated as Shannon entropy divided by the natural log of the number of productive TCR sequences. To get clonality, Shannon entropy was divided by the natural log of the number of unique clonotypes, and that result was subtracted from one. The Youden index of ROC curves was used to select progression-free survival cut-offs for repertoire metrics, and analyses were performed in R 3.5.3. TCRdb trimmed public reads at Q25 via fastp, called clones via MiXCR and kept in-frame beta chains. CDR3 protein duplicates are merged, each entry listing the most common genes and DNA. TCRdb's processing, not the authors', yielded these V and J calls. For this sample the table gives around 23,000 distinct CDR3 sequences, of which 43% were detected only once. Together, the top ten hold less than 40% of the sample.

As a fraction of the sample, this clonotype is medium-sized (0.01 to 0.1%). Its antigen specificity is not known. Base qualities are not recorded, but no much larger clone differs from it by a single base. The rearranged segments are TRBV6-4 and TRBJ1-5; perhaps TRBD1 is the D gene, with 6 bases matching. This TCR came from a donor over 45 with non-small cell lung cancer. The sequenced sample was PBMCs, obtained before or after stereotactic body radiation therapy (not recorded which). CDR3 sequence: CASSLPRTVSNQPQHF. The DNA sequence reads TGTGCCAGCAGTTTACCCCGGACAGTTAGCAATCAGCCCCAGCATTTT.